The 32 T cell receptor beta chains listed next were all sequenced from one sample in a study of long-term antiretroviral therapy in people with HIV. An immunoSEQ assay, version v3.0, was performed at survey level. Assay: immunoSEQ multiplex PCR; the TCRdb copy retains only in-frame clones and omits some. This sample yields 20,000 to 25,000 clones, of which roughly four fifths are seen a single time; less than 25% belongs to the top ten. Sequencing was performed on unsorted PBMCs, taken 0.4 years after starting antiretroviral therapy. These receptors came from a man in his fifties with HIV.

The DNA of the CDR3 is TGTGCCAGCAGTGAATTGTCAGGGGAAAACTATGGCTACACCTTC. Its translation is CASSELSGENYGYTF. The rearrangement links TRBV6-1 to TRBJ1-2, with D possibly TRBD1 on 6 matching bases. Trimming left V 2 bases short and J 2 bases short, with 12 bases between. The CDR3 totals 15 residues. In germline, CDR1 is MNHNS, CDR2 SASEGT.

This rearrangement joins TRBV28 to TRBJ2-1; TRBD2 matches 12 bases. Looked up from germline, CDR1 is MDHEN and CDR2 is SYDVKM. CDR3 length equals 16 residues. V lost 0 bases to trimming and J lost 7 bases; unmatched junction nucleotides: 4. Written as DNA, the CDR3 is TGTGCCAGCAGTTTATGGGCTAGCGGGGGGGTGAATGAGCAGTTCTTC. This translates into CASSLWASGGVNEQFF.

Written as DNA, the CDR3 is TGTGCCAGCAGTTTAAGGGTGTCGAACACCGGGGAGCTGTTTTTT. Protein: CASSLRVSNTGELFF. The chain carries TRBV27 and TRBJ2-2, with D hard to call. Germline-derived CDR1 and CDR2 are MNHEY and SMNVEV (reference sequence). V was clipped by 2 bases and J by 0 bases, with 7 bases between them. There are 15 residues in the CDR3.

The chain links TRBV10-3 to TRBJ1-5; no definite D call. Germline V CDR1 and CDR2: ENHRY, SYGVKD. The V gene lost 7 bases and the J gene lost 5 bases, with 12 bases spanning the gap. CDR3 length equals 13 residues. CDR3 loop: CAIKEGDYQPQHF. The CDR3, as DNA: TGTGCCATCAAAGAGGGAGACTATCAGCCCCAGCATTTT.

This clone was observed once. The chain recombines TRBV11-2 with TRBJ1-4, with TRBD1 matching 7 bases. CDR1 SGHAT and CDR2 FQNNGV come from the germline V gene. The CDR3 totals 15 residues. Unmatched junction bases numbered 8, after V lost 2 bases and J lost 8 bases. The chain's CDR3 is CASSLIGTEREKLFF. CDR3 DNA: TGTGCCAGCAGCTTAATCGGGACAGAGAGGGAAAAACTGTTTTTT.

The chain carries TRBV27 and TRBJ2-1; TRBD1 or TRBD2 may be the D gene (6 bases each). CDR3 length: 13 residues. Germline V gene lookup returns CDR1 MNHEY and CDR2 SMNVEV (reference sequence). The germline V and J ends were trimmed by 5 bases and 8 bases, with 13 bases remaining between them. This chain's CDR3 is CASSLKRGDEQFF. As DNA, the CDR3 is TGTGCCAGCAGTCTCAAAAGGGGGGATGAGCAGTTCTTC.

V is TRBV6-5 and J is TRBJ1-2; 8 bases are a match to TRBD1. The ends lost 11 bases at V and 4 bases at J; junction bases unmatched: 9. This CDR3 is built from 13 residues. Germline loops: CDR1 MNHEY, CDR2 SVGAGI. In nucleotides, the CDR3 is TGTGCCGTTCAGGGGGCCTCCTCCTATGGCTACACCTTC. Protein: CAVQGASSYGYTF.

The chain combines TRBV7-3 with TRBJ2-1; 11 bases match TRBD2. The CDR3 consists of 16 residues. The germline V gene encodes CDR1 SGHTA and CDR2 FQGTGA. The V and J ends lost 1 base and 7 bases, in that order; junction bases with no gene match: 6. The CDR3 protein is CASSLMGLAAWNEQFF. The CDR3 nucleotides read TGTGCCAGCAGCTTAATGGGACTAGCGGCCTGGAATGAGCAGTTCTTC.

The chain is built from TRBV5-5 and TRBJ1-3, with TRBD1 as a possible D gene (5 bases). This CDR3 has 16 amino acids. Germline lookup yields CDR1 SGHKS and CDR2 YYEKEE (reference sequence). Trimming stripped 4 bases from V and 1 base from J, with 15 bases between. The CDR3 DNA follows: TGTGCCAGCAGCCCCCGGTCAGGGACGTCTGGAAACACCATATATTTT. It yields the protein CASSPRSGTSGNTIYF.

This clone was observed a handful of times. The CDR3 coding sequence is TGTGCCAGCAGTCGACAGGAATCGCGTGAGCAGTTCTTC. It codes for CASSRQESREQFF. The chain carries TRBV7-9 and TRBJ2-1; maybe TRBD1 (6 bases). The V end lost 6 bases, the J end lost 9 bases, and 15 bases lay between the germline ends. The CDR3 totals 13 residues. Per germline, CDR1 SEHNR and CDR2 FQNEAQ (reference sequence). The full variable domain, in which reference TRBV7-9 and TRBJ2-1 provide the parts outside the CDR3, is DTGVSQNPRHKITKRGQNVTFRCDPISEHNRLYWYRQTLGQGPEFLTYFQNEAQLEKSRLLSDRFSAERPKGSFSTLEIQRTEQGDSAMYLCASSRQESREQFFGPGTRLTVL.

The chain couples TRBV19 to TRBJ2-4, with 8 positions matching TRBD2. J was trimmed by 1 base and V by 8 bases; bases with no gene match: 13. The CDR3 totals 17 residues. Germline CDR1 reads LNHDA; CDR2 reads SQIVND (reference sequence). The CDR3 DNA follows: TGTGCCAGTTACGAGAGCGGGGGCGCTAGGGCCAAAAACATTCAGTACTTC. Translated, it gives CASYESGGARAKNIQYF.

This clone occurred a few times. The chain joins TRBV4-3 to TRBJ1-2; D not resolved. This CDR3 is 15 amino acids long. Germline V gene lookup returns CDR1 LGHNA and CDR2 YSLEER. V dropped 0 bases and J dropped 1 base, with 9 bases sitting between them. For the CDR3, the DNA is TGCGCCAGCAGCCAAGAGTTACAGATTAACTATGGCTACACCTTC. It is translated as CASSQELQINYGYTF.

The V gene is TRBV11-2, the J gene TRBJ1-1; 8 bases are shared with TRBD1. V shed 3 bases and J 3 bases; nucleotides not matched to a gene: 6. The CDR3 is made up of 15 amino acids. Germline CDR1 and CDR2: SGHAT and FQNNGV. CDR3 nucleotide sequence: TGTGCCAGCAGCTTTATACAGGGGGGACACACTGAAGCTTTCTTT. Translating it yields CASSFIQGGHTEAFF. Complete variable domain (other parts from reference TRBV11-2 and TRBJ1-1): EAGVAQSPRYKIIEKRQSVAFWCNPISGHATLYWYQQILGQGPKLLIQFQNNGVVDDSQLPKDRFSAERLKGVDSTLKIQPAKLEDSAVYLCASSFIQGGHTEAFFGQGTRLTVV.

The chain joins TRBV6-5 to TRBJ1-2; D perhaps matches TRBD1 (5 bases). CDR1 is MNHEY, CDR2 SVGAGI, per germline. V was pared by 0 bases and J by 2 bases, with 10 bases between. The CDR3 extends over 15 amino acids. In DNA, the CDR3 is TGTGCCAGCAGTTACTCGGGTCGGGGGAACTATGGCTACACCTTC. Amino acid sequence: CASSYSGRGNYGYTF.

This chain uses TRBV13 with TRBJ1-2; D uncertain. This CDR3 region has 12 residues. Deletions cut 4 bases from V and 11 bases from J, with 14 bases between. The V gene's germline CDR1 is PRHDT and CDR2 FYEKMQ (reference sequence). CDR3: CASSSNEAGYTF. The CDR3 coding sequence is TGTGCCAGCAGCTCGAATGAGGCTGGATACACCTTC. Full variable domain (remainder filled in from reference TRBV13 and TRBJ1-2): AAGVIQSPRHLIKEKRETATLKCYPIPRHDTVYWYQQGPGQDPQFLISFYEKMQSDKGSIPDRFSAQQFSDYHSELNMSSLELGDSALYFCASSSNEAGYTFGSGTRLTVV.

The chain joins TRBV7-8 to TRBJ1-6, with D possibly being TRBD1 (6 bases). Per the germline V gene, CDR1 is SGHVS and CDR2 is FQNEAQ. The V end lost 8 bases, the J end lost 7 bases, and 15 bases lay between the germline ends. This CDR3 has 14 amino acids. CDR3 loop: CASGQTGWNSPLHF. CDR3 coding DNA: TGTGCCAGCGGACAGACAGGATGGAATTCACCCCTCCACTTT.

CDR3 DNA sequence: TGTGCCAGTAGTATAGAGGGTTCACCCCTCCACTTT. This encodes CASSIEGSPLHF. The V gene is TRBV19, the J gene TRBJ1-6, with D unclear. The CDR3 sequence is 12 residues long. Germline V gene lookup returns CDR1 LNHDA and CDR2 SQIVND (reference sequence). V lost 0 bases and J lost 9, with 3 bases in between.

The chain has TRBV11-2 and TRBJ2-3; the D call may be TRBD1 or TRBD2 (6 bases each). V gave up 1 base and J gave up 3 bases, with 20 bases separating them. CDR3 length equals 18 residues. Germline V gene sequence: CDR1 SGHAT, CDR2 FQNNGV. The CDR3 sequence: CASSLVPHGGGGTDTQYF. The CDR3 nucleotides are TGTGCCAGCAGCTTAGTACCCCACGGGGGCGGAGGAACAGATACGCAGTATTTT.

The J gene is TRBJ1-4, the V gene TRBV5-1, with D unclear. This CDR3 spans 15 amino acids. Germline CDR1 is SGHRS and CDR2 is YFSETQ. Trimming cost V 2 bases and J 2 bases, with 10 bases left between them. The CDR3 DNA is TGCGCCAGCAGCTTAGTGGGTATCACTAATGAAAAACTGTTTTTT. This gives the protein CASSLVGITNEKLFF.

As DNA, the CDR3 is TGTGCCAGCAGCTTGAGTAACTATGGCTACACCTTC. This translates into CASSLSNYGYTF. This chain links TRBV5-8 with TRBJ1-2, with D uncertain. The CDR3 contains 12 residues. The V gene lost 1 base and the J gene lost 1 base, with 2 bases spanning the gap. CDR1 is SGHTS and CDR2 is YDEGEE in the germline V gene.

The chain combines TRBV7-2 with TRBJ2-3; D is ambiguous. Trimming stripped 2 bases from V and 9 bases from J, with 9 bases between. In germline, CDR1 is SGHTA, CDR2 FQGNSA. The CDR3 length is 12 residues. CDR3 sequence: CASSLSEVTQYF. CDR3 DNA: TGTGCCAGCAGCTTAAGCGAGGTGACGCAGTATTTT.

The chain recombines TRBV6-1 with TRBJ1-1; 7 nucleotides line up with TRBD1. V was clipped by 7 bases and J by 5 bases; unmatched bases: 7. The CDR3 spans 13 residues. CDR1 is MNHNS, CDR2 SASEGT, per germline. The CDR3 is CASTRGAGTEAFF. CDR3 nucleotides: TGTGCCAGCACCAGGGGGGCTGGGACTGAAGCTTTCTTT.

This clone turned up a few times. This sequence joins TRBV19 and TRBJ1-1; TRBD1 matches 9 bases. Germline V gene sequence: CDR1 LNHDA, CDR2 SQIVND (reference sequence). V gave up 2 bases and J gave up 1 base; unmatched junction bases: 8. There are 17 residues in the CDR3. The CDR3 DNA reads as TGTGCCAGTAGTATAACAGGGGGCTTTCGGACGAACACTGAAGCTTTCTTT. Encoded protein: CASSITGGFRTNTEAFF.

This clone came up once. This chain uses TRBV2 with TRBJ1-5, with D tentatively TRBD1 (5 bases). Germline lookup yields CDR1 SNHLY and CDR2 FYNNEI. The CDR3 runs to 14 residues. Between the trimmed V and J ends, which lost 6 bases and 1 base, there was a span of 10 bases. The CDR3 region has the DNA TGTGCCAGCAGCAGGGAGGGAAGCAATCAGCCCCAGCATTTT. It encodes CASSREGSNQPQHF.

This chain uses TRBV6-5 with TRBJ1-1; TRBD1 is a possible D gene (5 bases). Trimming left V 8 bases short and J 4 bases short, with 14 bases between. The CDR3 consists of 13 residues. From germline, CDR1 is MNHEY and CDR2 SVGAGI. CDR3 sequence (DNA): TGTGCCAGCCAAGGTGGGGCGAGCACTGAAGCTTTCTTT. Residues: CASQGGASTEAFF.

This chain uses TRBV7-9 with TRBJ1-1; TRBD1 matches at 7 bases. The CDR3 runs to 17 residues. Unmatched junction bases numbered 13, after V lost 6 bases and J lost 0 bases. Germline assignment: CDR1 SEHNR and CDR2 FQNEAQ (reference sequence). CDR3 sequence: CASSHDREWDLNTEAFF. In DNA, the CDR3 is TGTGCCAGCAGTCACGACAGGGAATGGGACCTGAACACTGAAGCTTTCTTT.

This clone was found once. This chain connects TRBV5-3 to TRBJ1-2; D is perhaps TRBD1 (5 bases). TRBV5-3 is an ORF; its function is uncertain. V was clipped by 1 base and J by 5 bases, with 12 bases between them. The CDR3 sequence is 14 residues long. In DNA, the CDR3 is TGTGCCAGAAGCTTGCGGGGACGGCTGTATGGCTACACCTTC. Residues: CARSLRGRLYGYTF.

J is TRBJ1-6 and V is TRBV5-4; TRBD1 might be the D (5 bases). This CDR3 has 13 amino acids. Germline V gene data show CDR1 as SGHNT and CDR2 as YYREEE (reference sequence). Trimming took off 5 bases at V and 5 bases at J, with 8 bases between the two ends. CDR3 residues: CASRRGNNSPLHF. The CDR3 nucleotides are TGTGCCAGCAGGCGGGGGAATAATTCACCCCTCCACTTT.

The chain has TRBV15 and TRBJ1-4; no clear D gene. Germline-derived CDR1 and CDR2 are LNHNV and YYDKDF (reference sequence). This CDR3 region has 14 residues. V was shortened by 3 bases and J by 7 bases, with 12 bases between the two germline ends. The CDR3 loop reads CATSSGLRGEKLFF. In nucleotides, the CDR3 is TGTGCCACCAGCAGTGGCCTCCGGGGTGAAAAACTGTTTTTT. Complete variable domain (other parts from reference TRBV15 and TRBJ1-4): DAMVIQNPRYQVTQFGKPVTLSCSQTLNHNVMYWYQQKSSQAPKLLFHYYDKDFNNEADTPDNFQSRRPNTSFCFLDIRSPGLGDTAMYLCATSSGLRGEKLFFGSGTQLSVL.

The CDR3 bases are TGTGCCAGCAGTTTAAGACCCTTCAGCACAGATACGCAGTATTTT. This encodes CASSLRPFSTDTQYF. The chain carries TRBV27 and TRBJ2-3, with D unresolved. V dropped 2 bases and J dropped 0 bases, with 9 bases sitting between them. Germline CDR1 and CDR2: MNHEY and SMNVEV (reference sequence). The CDR3 runs to 15 residues.

The J gene is TRBJ1-5, the V gene TRBV4-1, with D perhaps TRBD1 (5 bases). Germline values: CDR1 MGHRA, CDR2 YSYEKL. The CDR3 is made up of 15 amino acids. Trimming removed 4 bases from V and 1 base from J, with 11 bases in between. The CDR3 loop reads CASSPRGLSNQPQHF. CDR3 bases: TGCGCCAGCAGCCCCCGGGGACTGAGCAATCAGCCCCAGCATTTT.

The V and J genes are TRBV9 and TRBJ2-1; D unclear. Trimming shortened V by 0 bases and J by 0 bases, and 4 bases separated the two germline ends. CDR1 and CDR2 from the germline V gene are SGDLS and YYNGEE. CDR3 length: 14 residues. Here the CDR3 DNA reads TGTGCCAGCAGCGTAGGAAGCTCCTACAATGAGCAGTTCTTC. This gives the protein CASSVGSSYNEQFF. The full variable domain, in which reference TRBV9 and TRBJ2-1 provide the parts outside the CDR3, is DSGVTQTPKHLITATGQRVTLRCSPRSGDLSVYWYQQSLDQGLQFLIQYYNGEERAKGNILERFSAQQFPDLHSELNLSSLELGDSALYFCASSVGSSYNEQFFGPGTRLTVL.